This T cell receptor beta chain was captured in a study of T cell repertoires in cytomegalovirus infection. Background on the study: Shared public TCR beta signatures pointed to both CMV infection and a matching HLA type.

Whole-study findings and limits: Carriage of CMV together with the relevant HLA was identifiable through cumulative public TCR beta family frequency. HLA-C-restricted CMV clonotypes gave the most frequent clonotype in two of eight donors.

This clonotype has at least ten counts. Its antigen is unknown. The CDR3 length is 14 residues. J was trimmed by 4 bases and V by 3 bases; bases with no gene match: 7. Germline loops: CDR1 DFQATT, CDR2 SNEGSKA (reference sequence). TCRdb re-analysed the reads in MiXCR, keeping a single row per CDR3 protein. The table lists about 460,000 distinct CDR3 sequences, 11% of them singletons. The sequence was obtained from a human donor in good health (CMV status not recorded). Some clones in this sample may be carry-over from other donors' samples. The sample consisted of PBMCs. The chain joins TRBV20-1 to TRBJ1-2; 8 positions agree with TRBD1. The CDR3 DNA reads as TGCAGTGCTAGGAAGACAGGGGATGTCTATGGCTACACCTTC. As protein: CSARKTGDVYGYTF.